This T cell receptor beta chain appears in the sequencing data of a study of T cell repertoires in cytomegalovirus infection. Study as a whole: Used in the study were CMV epitopes, some recently identified and HLA-C-restricted, others well-studied and HLA-B-restricted. Matching HLA type, along with CMV infection, was indicated by public TCR beta signatures. Study observations and caveats: Identification of carriers of CMV plus the relevant HLA was performed using cumulative public TCR beta family frequency. HLA-C-restricted CMV clonotypes gave the most frequent clonotype in two of eight donors.

Deletions cut 0 bases from V and 7 bases from J, with 15 bases between. This CDR3 contains 15 residues. The V gene's germline CDR1 is LNHNV and CDR2 YYDKDF (reference sequence). A note on this clonotype: Its antigen remains unidentified.

MiXCR, applied by TCRdb to the reads, yields one record per CDR3 protein. The data hold 830,000 or so distinct CDR3 sequences, with over 25% observed a single time. This specimen was cultured CD8+ T cells from PBMCs, taken from culture after CMV antigen stimulation. This TCR derives from a human donor in good health (CMV status not recorded). Some clones in this sample may be carry-over from other donors' samples. J is TRBJ1-2 and V is TRBV15; no clear D. The CDR3 bases are TGTGCCACCAGCAGAGATCGGTCGACCGGTGGTGGCTACACCTTC. Encoded protein: CATSRDRSTGGGYTF.